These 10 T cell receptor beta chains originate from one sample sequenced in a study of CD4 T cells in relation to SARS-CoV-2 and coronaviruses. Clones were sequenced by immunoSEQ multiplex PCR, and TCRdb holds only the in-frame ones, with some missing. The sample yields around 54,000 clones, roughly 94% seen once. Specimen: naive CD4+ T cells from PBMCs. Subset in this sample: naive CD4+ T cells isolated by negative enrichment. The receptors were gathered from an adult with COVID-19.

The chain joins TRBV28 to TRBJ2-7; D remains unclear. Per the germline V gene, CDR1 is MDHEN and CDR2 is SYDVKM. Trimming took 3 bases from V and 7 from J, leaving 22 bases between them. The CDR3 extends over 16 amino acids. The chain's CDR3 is CASSLWLPSRHEEQYF. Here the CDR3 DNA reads TGTGCCAGCAGTTTGTGGCTACCGTCCCGTCACGAGGAGCAGTACTTC.

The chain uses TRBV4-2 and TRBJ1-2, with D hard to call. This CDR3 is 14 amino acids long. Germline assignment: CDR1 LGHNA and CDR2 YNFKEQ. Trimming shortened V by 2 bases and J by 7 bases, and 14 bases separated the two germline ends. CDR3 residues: CASSQNPESSGYTF. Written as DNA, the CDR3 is TGTGCCAGCAGCCAAAATCCGGAAAGTAGTGGCTACACCTTC.

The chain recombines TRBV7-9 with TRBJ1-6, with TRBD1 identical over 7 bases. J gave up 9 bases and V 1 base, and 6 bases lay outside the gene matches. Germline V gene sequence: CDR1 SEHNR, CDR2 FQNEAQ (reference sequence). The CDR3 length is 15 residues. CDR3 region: CASSLVQGDSSPLHF. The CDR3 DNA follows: TGTGCCAGCAGCTTAGTTCAGGGGGATAGTTCACCCCTCCACTTT.

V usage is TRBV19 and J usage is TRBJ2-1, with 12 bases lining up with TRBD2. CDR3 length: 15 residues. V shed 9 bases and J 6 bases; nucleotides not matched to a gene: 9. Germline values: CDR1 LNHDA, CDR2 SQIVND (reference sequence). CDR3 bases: TGTGCCAGCCAGACTAGCGGGAGAGGATTCAATGAGCAGTTCTTC. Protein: CASQTSGRGFNEQFF. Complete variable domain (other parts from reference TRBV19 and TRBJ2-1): DGGITQSPKYLFRKEGQNVTLSCEQNLNHDAMYWYRQDPGQGLRLIYYSQIVNDFQKGDIAEGYSVSREKKESFPLTVTSAQKNPTAFYLCASQTSGRGFNEQFFGPGTRLTVL.

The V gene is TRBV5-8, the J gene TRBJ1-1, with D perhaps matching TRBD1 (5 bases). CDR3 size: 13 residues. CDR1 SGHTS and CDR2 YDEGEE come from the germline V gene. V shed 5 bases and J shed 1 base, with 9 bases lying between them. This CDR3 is CASREDRNTEAFF. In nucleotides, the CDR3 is TGTGCCAGCAGGGAAGACAGGAACACTGAAGCTTTCTTT.

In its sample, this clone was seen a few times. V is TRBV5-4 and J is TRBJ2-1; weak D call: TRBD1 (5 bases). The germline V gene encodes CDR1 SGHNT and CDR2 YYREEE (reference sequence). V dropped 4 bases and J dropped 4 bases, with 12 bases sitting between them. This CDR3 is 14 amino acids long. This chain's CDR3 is CASSGETAYNEQFF. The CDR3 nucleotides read TGTGCCAGCAGCGGAGAGACAGCTTACAATGAGCAGTTCTTC.

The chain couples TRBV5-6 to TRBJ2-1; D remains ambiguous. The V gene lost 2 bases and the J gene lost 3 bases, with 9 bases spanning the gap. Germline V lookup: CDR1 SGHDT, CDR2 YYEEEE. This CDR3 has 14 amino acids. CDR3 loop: CASSLSHNYNEQFF. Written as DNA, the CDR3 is TGTGCCAGCAGCTTATCTCACAACTACAATGAGCAGTTCTTC.

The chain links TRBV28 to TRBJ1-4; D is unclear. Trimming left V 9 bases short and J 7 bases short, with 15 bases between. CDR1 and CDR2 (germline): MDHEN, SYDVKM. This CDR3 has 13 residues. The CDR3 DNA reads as TGTGCCAGTAGGGAGAGCTTAGGTGAAAAACTGTTTTTT. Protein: CASRESLGEKLFF.

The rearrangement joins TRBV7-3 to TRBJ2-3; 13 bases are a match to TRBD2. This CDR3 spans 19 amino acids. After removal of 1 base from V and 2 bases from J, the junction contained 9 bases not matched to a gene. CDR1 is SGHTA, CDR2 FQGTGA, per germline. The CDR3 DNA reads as TGTGCCAGCAGCTTAAGGCCCGGGACTAGCGGGGTACACACAGATACGCAGTATTTT. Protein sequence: CASSLRPGTSGVHTDTQYF.

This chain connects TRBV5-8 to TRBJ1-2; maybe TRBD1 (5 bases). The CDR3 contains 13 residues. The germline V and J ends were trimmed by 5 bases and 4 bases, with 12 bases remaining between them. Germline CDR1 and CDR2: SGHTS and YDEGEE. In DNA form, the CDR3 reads TGTGCCAGCAGGTGGCGGGGGGTCTATGGCTACACCTTC. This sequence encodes CASRWRGVYGYTF.